A single sample gave rise to the 9 T cell receptor beta chains below, sequenced in a study of T cells in Graves' hyperthyroidism and ophthalmopathy. RNA transcripts were the template for amplifying TCR beta CDR3 regions. HTBI primers drove first-round RT-PCR of the TCR CDR3. Each CDR3 protein gets one entry after TCRdb re-called the multiplex PCR reads with MiXCR. Of 380,000 or so distinct CDR3 sequences in the sample, approximately 12% were seen once. Sequences were obtained from blood. These TCRs come from a man aged 25-40 years with Graves' hyperthyroidism that later progressed to Graves' ophthalmopathy.

This clonotype was observed a handful of times. This chain connects TRBV7-9 to TRBJ2-7; D gene unclear. Germline CDR1 reads SEHNR; CDR2 reads FQNEAQ (reference sequence). Trimming pared 4 bases from V and 2 bases from J, leaving 15 bases between. The CDR3 contains 15 residues. CDR3 sequence (DNA): TGTGCCAGCAGCTCCCCCGGGCCGAAACCCTACGAGCAGTACTTC. As protein: CASSSPGPKPYEQYF.

This clonotype was observed a handful of times. The J gene is TRBJ1-2, the V gene TRBV13; D not certain. The germline V gene encodes CDR1 PRHDT and CDR2 FYEKMQ (reference sequence). CDR3 length: 14 amino acids. Trimming took 3 bases from V and 1 from J, leaving 9 bases between them. CDR3 bases: TGTGCCAGCAGCTTCACGACACTTAACTATGGCTACACCTTC. It encodes CASSFTTLNYGYTF.

This clonotype was observed a few times. The chain combines TRBV7-9 with TRBJ2-2; 9 nucleotides agree with TRBD2. The CDR3 is 18 residues long. CDR1 SEHNR and CDR2 FQNEAQ come from the germline V gene (reference sequence). Trimming at V came to 4 bases and at J to 6 bases, leaving 15 bases not matched to a gene. The CDR3 DNA reads TGTGCCAGCAGCTCTCCCCGGGGCGGGGGGGCAATGGCCGGGGAGCTGTTTTTT. Amino acid sequence: CASSSPRGGGAMAGELFF.

The sample holds a few counts of this clonotype. The gene calls are TRBV29-1 and TRBJ2-7; 10 positions match TRBD2. The germline CDR1 and CDR2 sequences are SQVTM and ANQGSEA. V shed 3 bases and J 3 bases; nucleotides not matched to a gene: 2. The CDR3 is 13 residues long. The CDR3 protein is CSVDLAGVYEQYF. The CDR3 DNA sequence: TGCAGCGTTGATCTAGCGGGGGTCTACGAGCAGTACTTC.

CDR3: CASSSAREKNTGELFF. The DNA of the CDR3 is TGTGCCAGCAGCTCCGCTCGGGAGAAGAACACCGGGGAGCTGTTTTTT. The chain combines TRBV5-5 with TRBJ2-2; tentative D call: TRBD2 (6 bases). The V end was cut by 3 bases, the J end by 1 base, with 13 bases between. The CDR3 loop spans 16 amino acids. Germline V gives CDR1 SGHKS, CDR2 YYEKEE (reference sequence).

This clonotype came up a few times. The chain is built from TRBV20-1 and TRBJ2-2, with 10 nucleotides matching TRBD2. The CDR3 is made up of 17 amino acids. V trimming: 1 base; J trimming: 3 bases; junction bases outside the gene matches: 8. From germline, CDR1 is DFQATT and CDR2 SNEGSKA (reference sequence). The CDR3 here is CSARVPRLAGDTGELFF. The CDR3 DNA sequence: TGCAGTGCTAGAGTTCCCCGGCTAGCGGGGGACACCGGGGAGCTGTTTTTT.

This clonotype was recorded at least ten times. The rearrangement uses TRBV2 and TRBJ1-4, with D uncertain. V was trimmed by 1 base and J by 4 bases, leaving 10 bases between them. The CDR3 runs 15 residues. Per the germline V gene, CDR1 is SNHLY and CDR2 is FYNNEI. Here the CDR3 DNA reads TGTGCCAGCAGTGAAGTTGGGGTGGATAATGAAAAACTGTTTTTT. Amino acid sequence: CASSEVGVDNEKLFF.

This clonotype came up many times. This CDR3 is CASNSRQGLGLINSPLHF. The CDR3 region has the DNA TGTGCCAGCAATTCTCGACAGGGGCTCGGCCTTATTAATTCACCCCTCCACTTT. The V call is TRBV6-1, the J call TRBJ1-6; 8 bases line up with TRBD1. CDR3 length: 18 residues. Germline loops: CDR1 MNHNS, CDR2 SASEGT. Trimming cost V 7 bases and J 6 bases; bases outside gene matches: 17.

This clonotype was counted only a few times. The rearrangement joins TRBV7-9 to TRBJ2-1, with 10 bases that match TRBD2. The germline V gene has CDR1 SEHNR and CDR2 FQNEAQ (reference sequence). The CDR3 loop spans 16 amino acids. With 1 base clipped from V and 10 bases from J, the junction kept 10 bases outside the gene matches. The DNA for the CDR3 is TGTGCCAGCAGCTTAGGAGTAGCGGGGGGCCTCGGGGAGCAGTTCTTC. Translating it yields CASSLGVAGGLGEQFF.